The present T cell receptor (beta chain) was sequenced within a study of T cells after yellow fever vaccination. General study points: Boosting was followed by the reappearance of most primary-vaccination clones (just under 97% CD4, 85% to 90% CD8).

CDR3 length equals 12 residues. V was pared by 4 bases and J by 5 bases, with 7 bases between. Germline V CDR1 and CDR2: SGHNT, YYREEE (reference sequence). Template switching with 5'RACE generated the TCR cDNA and added a universal primer site and UMIs. TCRdb independently ran MiXCR on the 5' RACE reads; one entry per CDR3 protein. The table includes about 260,000 distinct CDR3 sequences, 10% to 15% detected once. In regard to this clonotype: What it binds is unknown.

The chain carries TRBV5-4 and TRBJ2-1; D uncertain. Sample: CD4+ T cells sorted from PBMCs, taken 45 days after the yellow fever booster vaccination. The source of this sequence is a man aged 30 to 45 who received the YFV17D yellow fever vaccine. DNA of the CDR3: TGTGCCAGCAGCGTCCTGAACAATGAGCAGTTCTTC. Amino acids: CASSVLNNEQFF.